Listed below are T cell receptor beta chains from one sample, sequenced in a study of blood T cell repertoires in COVID-19. Assay used: immunoSEQ multiplex PCR; TCRdb lists only in-frame clones, some missing. The table includes roughly 300,000 clones, roughly 80% detected once. The material sequenced was peripheral blood. These receptor sequences come from a human donor with COVID-19, enrolled during active disease. The donor label of this sample is uncertain. CDR3s leave out the opening cysteine and the closing phenylalanine or tryptophan. D genes are given only for firm matches.

TRBD2	TRBV7-2	TRBJ2-7	15	ASSPGLAGGNFYEQY
NA	TRBV20-1	TRBJ1-5	13	SASSDRHSNQPQH
TRBD1	TRBV14	TRBJ1-1	13	ASSPTGGASTEAF
NA	TRBV5-4	TRBJ1-1	13	ASSLPPPVNTEAF
TRBD2	TRBV5-6	TRBJ2-5	14	ASSLRGAGGVETQY
NA	TRBV7-2	TRBJ1-1	12	ASSLQLRRTEAF
NA	TRBV29-1	TRBJ1-2	11	SAGAVLNYGYT
TRBD1	TRBV7-6	TRBJ2-7	15	ASSELNRGRVFYEQY
NA	TRBV10-3	TRBJ1-2	14	AISISFGGAGYGYT
NA	TRBV7-3	TRBJ2-2	13	ASSLGGLDTGELF
TRBD2	TRBV19	TRBJ2-1	13	ASRLTSGVYNEQF
NA	TRBV5-1	TRBJ1-5	12	ASSLESSNQPQH
TRBD1	TRBV5-1	TRBJ1-6	14	ASSLGSETGNSPLH
TRBD1	TRBV5-1	TRBJ1-3	13	ASSSTGGSGNTIY
TRBD2	TRBV14	TRBJ2-5	13	ASSLAGGRSGTQY
TRBD1	TRBV4-1	TRBJ1-3	16	ASSQEGQDRGIGNTIY
TRBD2	TRBV14	TRBJ2-3	14	ASSHAWRGTTDTQY
TRBD1	TRBV18	TRBJ1-4	11	ASMGQPNEKLF
NA	TRBV5-1	TRBJ1-5	12	ASSLDSGHQPQH
NA	TRBV21-1	TRBJ2-7	12	ASSKGRETYEQY
TRBD1	TRBV4-1	TRBJ1-5	15	ASSQERTGVGNQPQH
TRBD2	TRBV27	TRBJ2-1	13	ASSLGLAVYNEQF
NA	TRBV14	TRBJ1-6	15	ASSQRRGSSYNSPLH
NA	TRBV7-9	TRBJ1-6	13	ASSAGTMGFSPLH
TRBD2	TRBV5-8	TRBJ2-1	14	ASSFAYRDYYNEQF
NA	TRBV7-9	TRBJ1-5	11	ASSLDTVKIQH
TRBD2	TRBV2	TRBJ2-1	12	ASSPSGVYNEQF
NA	TRBV6-5	TRBJ1-1	11	ASSSAANTEAF
NA	TRBV28	TRBJ1-2	14	ASVFPRGTGAYGYT
NA	TRBV28	TRBJ1-4	15	ASSLFGGWGPSEKLF
NA	TRBV18	TRBJ1-1	12	ASSPTSQNTEAF
NA	TRBV19	TRBJ1-1	10	ASGHPSTEAF
TRBD1	TRBV19	TRBJ1-5	13	ASSTGTGSNQPQH
TRBD1	TRBV28	TRBJ1-1	13	ASSLTGQGDVEAF
NA	TRBV30	TRBJ2-2	10	AWNRNTGELF
NA	TRBV19	TRBJ2-5	11	ASSMSRKETQY
NA	TRBV10-3	TRBJ2-7	12	AISESPRSYEQY
TRBD2	TRBV19	TRBJ2-5	15	ASSIDRTSGLEETQY
TRBD1	TRBV30	TRBJ1-1	10	AWSPGQGRPF
NA	TRBV7-2	TRBJ1-3	13	ASSSATGGGNTIY
TRBD2	TRBV28	TRBJ2-7	14	ASSLGGTSATYEQY